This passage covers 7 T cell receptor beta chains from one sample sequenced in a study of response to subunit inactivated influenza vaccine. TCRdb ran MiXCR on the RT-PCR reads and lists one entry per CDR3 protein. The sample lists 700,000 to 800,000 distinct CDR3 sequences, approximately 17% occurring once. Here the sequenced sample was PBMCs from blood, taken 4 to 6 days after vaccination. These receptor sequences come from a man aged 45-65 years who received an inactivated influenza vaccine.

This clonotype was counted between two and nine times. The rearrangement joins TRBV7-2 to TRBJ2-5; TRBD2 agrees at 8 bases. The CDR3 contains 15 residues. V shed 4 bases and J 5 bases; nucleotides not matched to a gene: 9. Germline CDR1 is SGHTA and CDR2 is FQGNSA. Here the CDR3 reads CASSSIPGTSETQYF. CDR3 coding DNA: TGTGCCAGCAGCTCCATACCCGGGACTAGTGAGACCCAGTACTTC.

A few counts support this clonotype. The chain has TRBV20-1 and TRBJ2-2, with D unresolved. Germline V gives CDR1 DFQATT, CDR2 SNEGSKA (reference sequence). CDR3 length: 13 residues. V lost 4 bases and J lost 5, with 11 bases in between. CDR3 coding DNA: TGCAGTGCTATCAGCCTCCGGACCGGGGAGCTGTTTTTT. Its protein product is CSAISLRTGELFF.

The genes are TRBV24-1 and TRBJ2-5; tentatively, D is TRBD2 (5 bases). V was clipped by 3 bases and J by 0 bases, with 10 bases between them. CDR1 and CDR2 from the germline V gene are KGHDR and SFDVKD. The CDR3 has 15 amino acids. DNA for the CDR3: TGTGCCACCAGTGATGCGAGCGGCTACCAAGAGACCCAGTACTTC. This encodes CATSDASGYQETQYF.

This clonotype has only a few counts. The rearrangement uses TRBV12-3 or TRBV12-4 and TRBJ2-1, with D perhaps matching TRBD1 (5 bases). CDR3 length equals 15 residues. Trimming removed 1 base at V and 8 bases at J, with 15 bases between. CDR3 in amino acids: CASSLGGRQGDEQFF. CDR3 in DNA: TGTGCCAGCAGTTTAGGAGGCCGGCAAGGGGATGAGCAGTTCTTC.

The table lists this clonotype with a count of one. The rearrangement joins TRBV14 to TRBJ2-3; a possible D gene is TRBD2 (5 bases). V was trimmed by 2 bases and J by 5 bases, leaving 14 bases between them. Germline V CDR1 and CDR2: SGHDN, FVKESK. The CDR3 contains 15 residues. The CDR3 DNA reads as TGTGCCAGCAGCCAATCCAGGACTGCGCGAGATACGCAGTATTTT. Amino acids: CASSQSRTARDTQYF.

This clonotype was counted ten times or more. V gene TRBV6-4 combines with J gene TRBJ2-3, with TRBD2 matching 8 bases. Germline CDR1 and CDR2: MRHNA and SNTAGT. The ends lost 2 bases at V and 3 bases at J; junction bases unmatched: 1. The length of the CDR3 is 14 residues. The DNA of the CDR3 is TGTGCCAGCAGTGACCGGGGGGGGACAGATACGCAGTATTTT. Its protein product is CASSDRGGTDTQYF.

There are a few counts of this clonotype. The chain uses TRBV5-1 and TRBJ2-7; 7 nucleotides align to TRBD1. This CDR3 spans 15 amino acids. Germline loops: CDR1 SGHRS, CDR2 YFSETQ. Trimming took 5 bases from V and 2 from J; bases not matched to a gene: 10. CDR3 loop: CASRALQGPTYEQYF. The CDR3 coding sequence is TGCGCCAGCAGGGCTCTACAGGGGCCAACCTACGAGCAGTACTTC.